This T cell receptor beta chain comes out of a study of blood T cell repertoires in COVID-19. Study information: COVID-19 samples collected from the United States, Italy and Spain covered acute and convalescent phases. T cells, B-cell-depleted T cells, or PBMCs provided the cDNA or gDNA that served as material.

Patients in Seattle were enrolled during active infection, then followed longitudinally. This CDR3 is built from 14 residues. The germline V gene encodes CDR1 LNHDA and CDR2 SQIVND (reference sequence). Trimming removed 3 bases from V and 5 bases from J, with 11 bases in between. As handled by the study authors: Reference gene primer amplification yielded estimated nucleated cell counts. The table came from immunoSEQ multiplex PCR; TCRdb's copy has only in-frame clones and leaves some out. The D gene and trimming were derived from the DNA, and the V and J assignments and clone size from that table. The sample lists some 200,000 clones; roughly nine tenths were seen once.

Sequenced sample: peripheral blood. The origin of this receptor is a woman in her sixties or seventies with COVID-19, enrolled during active disease. The genes are TRBV19 and TRBJ2-1; D not certain. CDR3 coding DNA: TGTGCCAGTAGTATCTCCTTACTGGACAATGAGCAGTTCTTC. Translating it yields CASSISLLDNEQFF. Filled out from reference TRBV19 and TRBJ2-1, the complete variable domain reads DGGITQSPKYLFRKEGQNVTLSCEQNLNHDAMYWYRQDPGQGLRLIYYSQIVNDFQKGDIAEGYSVSREKKESFPLTVTSAQKNPTAFYLCASSISLLDNEQFFGPGTRLTVL.